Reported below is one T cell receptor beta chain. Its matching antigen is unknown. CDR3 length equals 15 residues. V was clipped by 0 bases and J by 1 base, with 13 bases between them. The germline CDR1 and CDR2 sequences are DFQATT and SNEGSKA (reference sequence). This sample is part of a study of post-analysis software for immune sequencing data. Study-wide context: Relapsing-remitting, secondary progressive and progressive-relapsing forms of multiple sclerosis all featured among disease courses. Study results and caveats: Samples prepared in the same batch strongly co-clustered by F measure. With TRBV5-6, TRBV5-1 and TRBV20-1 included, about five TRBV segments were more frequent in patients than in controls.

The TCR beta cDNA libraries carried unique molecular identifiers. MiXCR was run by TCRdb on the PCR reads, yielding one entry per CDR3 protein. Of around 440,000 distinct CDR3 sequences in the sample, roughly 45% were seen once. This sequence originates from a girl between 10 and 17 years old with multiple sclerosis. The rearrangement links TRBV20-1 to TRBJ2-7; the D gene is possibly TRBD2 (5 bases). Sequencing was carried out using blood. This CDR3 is CSARDYVGESYEQYF. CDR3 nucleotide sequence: TGCAGTGCTAGAGATTATGTGGGAGAATCCTACGAGCAGTACTTC.